The 20 T cell receptor beta chains in this list originate from one sample, sequenced in a study of synovial regulatory T cells in juvenile arthritis (dated by TCRdb to the mid-2010s). Library prep was done by the immunoSEQ multiplex PCR assay. Not all clones reach the TCRdb copy of this immuneACCESS table, which keeps in-frame sequences only. Checked studies attribute under half of the gap to unresolved V genes and leave the rest unexplained. This sample's listing comprises hundreds of clones. The ten top clones hold 4% to 5.5% of the sample. Study-level results and caveats: Blood iaTreg cells showed lower TCR diversity than other blood Treg cells, consistent with antigen-driven expansion.

The antigens these receptors bind are not known. Input material: Treg cells from blood. The sample's cell subset or site label, in plain terms: HLA-DR+ inflammation-associated blood Treg cells. The receptors here all came from a donor aged 2-30 years with juvenile idiopathic arthritis.

The genes are TRBV5-1 and TRBJ2-2; TCRdb's assignment of TRBD2 cannot be checked, as there is no DNA. The germline V gene encodes CDR1 SGHRS and CDR2 YFSETQ. The CDR3 covers 17 residues. DNA for this receptor is not on file. The CDR3 region is CASSDWVRSTNAGELFF.

By frequency, this clone registers medium-sized. J is TRBJ2-7 and V is TRBV7-9; the TCRdb call, TRBD1, lacks DNA for checking. The CDR3 is 15 residues long. No DNA is given. Germline assignment: CDR1 SEHNR and CDR2 FQNEAQ (reference sequence). This CDR3 is CASSFHRDRGYEQYF.

This clone shows up as medium-sized (0.01 to 0.1%) by frequency. This chain connects TRBV28 to TRBJ2-4; TCRdb designates TRBD2, a call that cannot be tested without DNA. CDR3 length: 17 residues. DNA for this receptor is not on file. CDR1 is MDHEN and CDR2 is SYDVKM in the germline V gene. CDR3 protein: CASSLRAGGPPKNIQYF.

This clone is labeled medium-sized based on frequency. The gene calls are TRBV30 and TRBJ2-1; TCRdb outputs TRBD2, but without DNA this stays unchecked. Germline values: CDR1 GTSNPN, CDR2 SVGIG (reference sequence). There are 12 residues in the CDR3. Only the protein is available. CDR3 protein: CAWSVSGRGQFF.

Its frequency marks this clone as medium-sized (0.01 to 0.1%). The chain combines TRBV10-3 with TRBJ2-2. The germline V gene encodes CDR1 ENHRY and CDR2 SYGVKD. The CDR3 loop spans 14 amino acids. No DNA appears here. CDR3 loop: CAISEYVNTGELFF.

Frequency places this clone as medium-sized (0.01 to 0.1%). The V call is TRBV7-9, the J call TRBJ2-4; TCRdb gives TRBD2 as the D gene, but with no DNA this cannot be confirmed. The CDR3 runs to 15 residues. The entry carries no DNA sequence. Per germline, CDR1 SEHNR and CDR2 FQNEAQ (reference sequence). The CDR3 loop is CASSRDLLAKNIQYF.

By frequency, this clone registers large. The chain couples TRBV5-4 to TRBJ2-1; the D gene TCRdb calls, TRBD1, cannot be checked with no DNA. The germline V gene has CDR1 SGHNT and CDR2 YYREEE (reference sequence). The CDR3 has 16 amino acids. A DNA sequence was not provided. This CDR3 is CASSLGGQNLYNEQFF.

Measured by frequency, this clone is medium-sized (0.01 to 0.1%). J is TRBJ2-5 and V is TRBV6-1; TCRdb outputs TRBD2, but without DNA this stays unchecked. Looked up from germline, CDR1 is MNHNS and CDR2 is SASEGT. CDR3 length: 15 residues. This entry has no DNA. The CDR3 sequence is CASGVEAGVGETQYF.

This clone counts as medium-sized (0.01 to 0.1%) by frequency. V is TRBV7-9 and J is TRBJ2-1; with no DNA, the TCRdb D assignment of TRBD2 cannot be verified. Germline V gene data show CDR1 as SEHNR and CDR2 as FQNEAQ (reference sequence). The CDR3 has 12 amino acids. Only the protein sequence is given. CDR3 protein: CASSWSAGEQFF.

By frequency, this clone is medium-sized. V is TRBV18 and J is TRBJ2-5; with no DNA, the TCRdb D assignment of TRBD1 cannot be verified. Germline CDR1 KGHSH, CDR2 LQKENI. The CDR3 sequence is 15 residues long. The DNA is not on file. The CDR3 region is CASSPSLPARETQYF.

This clone is labeled medium-sized based on frequency. This chain joins TRBV9 and TRBJ2-2; with no DNA, the TCRdb D assignment of TRBD1 cannot be verified. This CDR3 is 17 amino acids long. No DNA appears here. Germline V gives CDR1 SGDLS, CDR2 YYNGEE. CDR3 sequence: CASSDVVGRVPTGELFF. Looking up the rest from reference TRBV9 and TRBJ2-2 gives the full variable domain: DSGVTQTPKHLITATGQRVTLRCSPRSGDLSVYWYQQSLDQGLQFLIQYYNGEERAKGNILERFSAQQFPDLHSELNLSSLELGDSALYFCASSDVVGRVPTGELFFGEGSRLTVL.

The V gene is TRBV9, the J gene TRBJ1-1; TCRdb's D call, TRBD1, is unchecked because there is no DNA. Germline-derived CDR1 and CDR2 are SGDLS and YYNGEE. The CDR3 runs 12 residues. No coding sequence is recorded. CDR3 loop: CASSGQQTEAFF.

Measured by frequency, this clone is medium-sized. The genes are TRBV2 and TRBJ2-1; TCRdb calls TRBD1, which cannot be checked without DNA. Germline CDR1 SNHLY, CDR2 FYNNEI. CDR3 size: 14 residues. This entry has no DNA. The CDR3 is CASSWAGDGSEQFF.

Frequency places this clone as large. The chain joins TRBV5-1 to TRBJ2-7; there is no DNA to check the TCRdb D call of TRBD2. CDR3 length equals 16 residues. No DNA appears here. Germline CDR1 SGHRS, CDR2 YFSETQ. The CDR3 here is CASSLVGLAGDYEQYF.

This clone counts as medium-sized by frequency. The V call is TRBV23-1, the J call TRBJ2-2; no DNA is available, so the TRBD1 call from TCRdb remains unchecked. TRBV23-1 is placed among ORFs of uncertain function. This CDR3 is 16 amino acids long. There is no recorded DNA. CDR3 region: CASSHPGTGPTGELFF.

This clone is called medium-sized based on its frequency. The chain is built from TRBV14 and TRBJ1-2; TCRdb's D call, TRBD1, is unchecked because there is no DNA. The CDR3 extends over 15 amino acids. No DNA is listed. Germline CDR1 SGHDN, CDR2 FVKESK. The CDR3 region is CASSDGTGWFRGYTF.

According to its frequency, this clone is medium-sized. The rearrangement links TRBV5-4 to TRBJ2-5; TCRdb gives TRBD2 as the D gene, but with no DNA this cannot be confirmed. In germline, CDR1 is SGHNT, CDR2 YYREEE (reference sequence). This CDR3 spans 13 amino acids. DNA was not recorded. The chain's CDR3 is CASSLKERETQYF.

In terms of frequency, this clone is medium-sized (0.01 to 0.1%). V usage is TRBV11-2 and J usage is TRBJ2-7; there is no DNA to check the TCRdb D call of TRBD1. CDR1 is SGHAT, CDR2 FQNNGV, per germline. The CDR3 spans 12 residues. No DNA is recorded. The CDR3 reads CASSPDRIEQYF.

Frequency places this clone as medium-sized. V usage is TRBV2 and J usage is TRBJ2-7; checking the TCRdb D call of TRBD1 is not possible without DNA. The CDR3 length is 14 residues. No DNA sequence is on record. The germline V gene encodes CDR1 SNHLY and CDR2 FYNNEI. The CDR3: CASTPMTGGEEQYF.

Considering frequency, this clone is medium-sized. The chain uses TRBV9 and TRBJ2-7; checking the TCRdb D call of TRBD2 is not possible without DNA. CDR3 length: 17 residues. Only the protein is on record. The germline gives CDR1 SGDLS, CDR2 YYNGEE. The CDR3 is CASSVGASELSSYEQYF.